This entry features one TCR beta chain sequence. Participants spanned ages roughly 18 to 90 years and resided in 20 to 25 US areas. Participants' reported clinical history set cohort assignment. Authors' analysis steps: Scientists estimated how many nucleated cells there were by amplifying reference gene primers. Sequenced by immunoSEQ multiplex PCR; TCRdb stores in-frame clones only, minus some. Clone size and V and J calls were adopted from that table, with D and trimming inferred from the DNA. The sample contains around 320,000 clones, just under 90% of which appear only once. This sample stems from a study of blood T cell repertoires in COVID-19. Trimming cost V 0 bases and J 6 bases, with 12 bases left between them. This CDR3 is 14 amino acids long. Germline-derived CDR1 and CDR2 are SGHRS and YFSETQ.

V gene TRBV5-1 combines with J gene TRBJ1-1, with D unresolved. The TCR originated in a woman aged 45-59 years who had been exposed to COVID-19. Source material: PBMCs or T cells enriched from blood (not recorded which). Here the CDR3 reads CASSLGVGSAEAFF. DNA for the CDR3: TGCGCCAGCAGCTTGGGGGTGGGTAGCGCTGAAGCTTTCTTT.